The sequence of this TCR beta chain was determined in a study of OX40 agonist ivuxolimab in advanced cancers. Only in-frame clones appear in the TCRdb table, and some are missing; sequencing was by immunoSEQ multiplex PCR. The sample lists tens of thousands of clones, 82% occurring once. V was clipped by 6 bases and J by 2 bases; unmatched bases: 8. The CDR3 is 17 residues long. The germline V gene encodes CDR1 MGHRA and CDR2 YSYEKL. This receptor was obtained from an adult with an advanced solid tumor such as melanoma, head and neck, liver or kidney cancer. V gene TRBV4-1 combines with J gene TRBJ2-2; 11 bases are shared with TRBD2. This specimen was CD4+ or CD8+ T cells sorted from blood, taken in a trial of the OX40 agonist ivuxolimab. CDR3 DNA: TGCGCCAGCAGTTTCACGGGACTAGCGGTAAACACCGGGGAGCTGTTTTTT. Protein: CASSFTGLAVNTGELFF.